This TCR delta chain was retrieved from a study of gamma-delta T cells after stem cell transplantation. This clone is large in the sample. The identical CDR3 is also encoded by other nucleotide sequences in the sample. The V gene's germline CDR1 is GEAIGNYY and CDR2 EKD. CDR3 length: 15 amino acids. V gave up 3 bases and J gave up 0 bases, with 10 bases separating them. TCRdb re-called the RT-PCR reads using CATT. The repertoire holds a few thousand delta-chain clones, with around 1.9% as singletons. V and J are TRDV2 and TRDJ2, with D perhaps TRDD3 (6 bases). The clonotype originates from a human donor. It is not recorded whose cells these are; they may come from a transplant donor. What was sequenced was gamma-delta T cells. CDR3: CACDLLGSLTAQLFF. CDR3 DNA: TGTGCCTGTGACTTACTGGGCTCTTTGACAGCACAACTCTTCTTT.